The 18 T cell receptor beta chains listed next were all sequenced from one sample in a study of CD8 T cells in Susac syndrome. Random hexamers were used to reverse transcribe an amount of about 0.45 to 1 ug RNA. TCRdb independently ran MiXCR on the immunoSEQ multiplex PCR reads; one entry per CDR3 protein. The sample has 100,000 to 150,000 distinct CDR3 sequences, 80% seen once. Sequenced material: CD8+ T cells from PBMCs. These receptors all stem from a human donor with multiple sclerosis.

The chain has TRBV13 and TRBJ1-1; possibly TRBD1 for D (5 bases). The V gene lost 3 bases and the J gene lost 4 bases, with 9 bases spanning the gap. In germline, CDR1 is PRHDT, CDR2 FYEKMQ (reference sequence). The CDR3 runs to 13 residues. Written as DNA, the CDR3 is TGTGCCAGCAGCTTTTGGGGGTTCACTGAAGCTTTCTTT. It translates to CASSFWGFTEAFF.

The genes are TRBV2 and TRBJ2-5; either TRBD1 or TRBD2 may supply D (6 bases each). V lost 10 bases to trimming and J lost 4 bases, with 16 bases between them. The germline gives CDR1 SNHLY, CDR2 FYNNEI. CDR3 length: 13 amino acids. CDR3 loop: CAKGGHKGETQYF. For the CDR3, the DNA is TGTGCCAAAGGGGGGCACAAAGGAGAGACCCAGTACTTC.

A single count supports this clonotype. V is TRBV4-1 and J is TRBJ2-1; maybe TRBD2 (6 bases). The germline gives CDR1 MGHRA, CDR2 YSYEKL. Trimming removed 3 bases from V and 7 bases from J, with 13 bases in between. The CDR3 has 14 amino acids. Here the CDR3 reads CASSHVGGENEQFF. In DNA, the CDR3 is TGCGCCAGCAGCCACGTGGGGGGAGAAAATGAGCAGTTCTTC.

The gene calls are TRBV7-9 and TRBJ1-5; TRBD1 matches at 9 bases. Germline-derived CDR1 and CDR2 are SEHNR and FQNEAQ (reference sequence). Trimming removed 4 bases from V and 5 bases from J; junction bases left unmatched: 6. This CDR3 has 15 residues. CDR3 bases: TGTGCCAGCAGCTCTGGGACAGGGAGGGATCAGCCCCAGCATTTT. Protein product: CASSSGTGRDQPQHF.

CDR3 loop: CASSQLTGGEQPQHF. In DNA form, the CDR3 reads TGCGCCAGCAGCCAACTGACAGGGGGTGAGCAGCCCCAGCATTTT. The V gene is TRBV4-3, the J gene TRBJ1-5; 9 nucleotides line up with TRBD1. CDR1 and CDR2 from the germline V gene are LGHNA and YSLEER. V lost 2 bases, J lost 7 bases, and 6 bases stayed unmatched. CDR3 length: 15 amino acids.

V usage is TRBV28 and J usage is TRBJ1-6; tentatively, D is TRBD1 (5 bases). The CDR3 runs to 14 residues. The germline V and J ends were trimmed by 3 bases and 7 bases, with 10 bases remaining between them. Germline assignment: CDR1 MDHEN and CDR2 SYDVKM. CDR3 nucleotide sequence: TGTGCCAGCAGTTTTGGGGGAGAGAATTCACCCCTCCACTTT. Protein sequence: CASSFGGENSPLHF.

The V gene is TRBV25-1, the J gene TRBJ1-2; D might be TRBD1 (5 bases). The CDR3 is 13 amino acids. Germline V gene sequence: CDR1 MGHDK, CDR2 SYGVNS. Trimming cost V 1 base and J 3 bases, with 6 bases left between them. CDR3 protein: CASSEWGDYGYTF. CDR3 in DNA: TGTGCCAGCAGTGAATGGGGGGACTATGGCTACACCTTC.

The chain carries TRBV11-2 and TRBJ1-4; a possible D gene is TRBD1 (5 bases). Germline V gene data show CDR1 as SGHAT and CDR2 as FQNNGV. Between the trimmed V and J ends, which lost 7 bases and 8 bases, there was a span of 14 bases. The CDR3 loop spans 13 amino acids. Here the CDR3 reads CASNEGTFEKLFF. CDR3 DNA sequence: TGTGCCAGCAATGAGGGGACCTTCGAAAAACTGTTTTTT.

This sequence joins TRBV7-9 and TRBJ1-5, with D uncertain. Germline V CDR1 and CDR2: SEHNR, FQNEAQ (reference sequence). V lost 1 base and J 8 bases, leaving 9 bases between the germline ends. The CDR3 loop spans 13 amino acids. The DNA of the CDR3 is TGTGCCAGCAGCTTAGGAGGAGTGGAGCCCCAGCATTTT. Its protein is CASSLGGVEPQHF.

This chain joins TRBV27 and TRBJ1-1; no definite D call. Trimming removed 5 bases from V and 7 bases from J, with 14 bases in between. The CDR3 runs to 13 residues. Germline loops: CDR1 MNHEY, CDR2 SMNVEV (reference sequence). The CDR3 sequence: CASSPVGAIEAFF. Here the CDR3 DNA reads TGTGCCAGCAGTCCCGTCGGAGCCATTGAAGCTTTCTTT.

The rearrangement joins TRBV20-1 to TRBJ2-1, with 9 positions matching TRBD2. J gave up 7 bases and V 5 bases, and 12 bases lay outside the gene matches. This CDR3 comprises 15 residues. Germline CDR1 and CDR2: DFQATT and SNEGSKA (reference sequence). The CDR3 sequence is CSAGSGSGRTNEQFF. CDR3 coding DNA: TGCAGTGCTGGAAGCGGTAGCGGGAGAACGAATGAGCAGTTCTTC.

The CDR3 DNA follows: TGCGCCAGCAGCCAAGATACAGGGGAAGCTTTCTTT. This encodes CASSQDTGEAFF. V and J are TRBV4-1 and TRBJ1-1; possibly TRBD1 for D (6 bases). Trimming pared 0 bases from V and 8 bases from J, leaving 7 bases between. Germline values: CDR1 MGHRA, CDR2 YSYEKL. This CDR3 has 12 residues.

This clonotype was observed a single time. The rearrangement links TRBV2 to TRBJ1-4; D perhaps matches TRBD1 (5 bases). This CDR3 is built from 13 residues. V lost 10 bases, J lost 4 bases, and 13 bases lay in between. In germline, CDR1 is SNHLY, CDR2 FYNNEI. The CDR3 DNA sequence: TGTGCCACCGGGACCTCTCTTAATGAAAAACTGTTTTTT. Translation: CATGTSLNEKLFF.

This chain uses TRBV4-1 with TRBJ2-7; 11 nucleotides agree with TRBD2. V shed 0 bases, J shed 3 bases, and the junction held 4 bases outside the gene matches. This CDR3 contains 16 residues. From germline, CDR1 is MGHRA and CDR2 YSYEKL. For the CDR3, the DNA is TGCGCCAGCAGCCAAGATCGGGGACTAGCGGTCTACGAGCAGTACTTC. Translating gives CASSQDRGLAVYEQYF.

The chain uses TRBV28 and TRBJ2-7, with D perhaps matching TRBD2 (5 bases). V was trimmed by 3 bases and J by 4 bases, leaving 13 bases between them. Per germline, CDR1 MDHEN and CDR2 SYDVKM. The CDR3 covers 14 residues. CDR3 residues: CASSFMGREYEQYF. The CDR3 DNA reads as TGTGCCAGCAGTTTTATGGGGAGAGAGTACGAGCAGTACTTC.

This chain links TRBV7-9 with TRBJ1-1; D not resolved. The CDR3 length is 15 residues. V lost 4 bases and J 0 bases, leaving 12 bases between the germline ends. In germline, CDR1 is SEHNR, CDR2 FQNEAQ (reference sequence). CDR3 sequence reads: CASSYPEALNTEAFF. The CDR3 bases are TGTGCCAGCAGCTACCCCGAGGCCTTGAACACTGAAGCTTTCTTT.

The V gene is TRBV20-1, the J gene TRBJ2-7; TRBD1 aligns across 7 bases. Trimming cost V 6 bases and J 0 bases; bases outside gene matches: 11. Per germline, CDR1 DFQATT and CDR2 SNEGSKA (reference sequence). CDR3 size: 15 residues. The chain's CDR3 is CSADFKGQNSYEQYF. In DNA form, the CDR3 reads TGCAGTGCCGATTTCAAGGGACAGAACTCCTACGAGCAGTACTTC.

The genes are TRBV7-9 and TRBJ1-2; maybe TRBD1 (5 bases). CDR1 and CDR2 (germline): SEHNR, FQNEAQ (reference sequence). Deletions cut 6 bases from V and 3 bases from J, with 11 bases between. The CDR3 covers 13 residues. The CDR3 loop is CASRPTEDYGYTF. The CDR3 DNA reads as TGTGCCAGCAGACCGACAGAAGACTATGGCTACACCTTC.